One and the same sample provided the 11 T cell receptor beta chains below, sequenced in a study of cytomegalovirus exposure and HLA in healthy donors. Produced via immunoSEQ multiplex PCR; TCRdb's table is partial and in-frame only. The repertoire holds some 130,000 clones, with roughly nine tenths as singletons. The material sequenced was PBMCs. All receptors derive from a man between 18 and 35 years old in good health and CMV-seronegative.

The table lists this clone with a count of one. The chain links TRBV7-8 to TRBJ2-4, with D possibly TRBD1 on 5 matching bases. The CDR3 length is 14 residues. Germline assignment: CDR1 SGHVS and CDR2 FQNEAQ. Trimming cost V 5 bases and J 5 bases, with 13 bases left between them. The DNA of the CDR3 is TGTGCCAGCAGCCAACAGGATGTCCAAAACATTCAGTACTTC. Translating gives CASSQQDVQNIQYF.

The rearrangement uses TRBV5-1 and TRBJ2-1, with 9 bases aligning to TRBD2. The CDR3 sequence is 18 residues long. Germline trimming cut 2 bases from V and 1 base from J; bases unmatched to any gene: 10. Germline lookup yields CDR1 SGHRS and CDR2 YFSETQ. CDR3: CASSFRLAGTPSYNEQFF. CDR3 in DNA: TGCGCCAGCAGCTTCAGGCTAGCGGGAACCCCGTCCTACAATGAGCAGTTCTTC.

The CDR3 loop is CATVPGLAGEGQFF. For the CDR3, the DNA is TGTGCCACCGTCCCGGGACTAGCGGGGGAAGGCCAGTTCTTC. The chain uses TRBV18 and TRBJ2-1, with 14 bases fitting TRBD2. This CDR3 has 14 amino acids. The V gene's germline CDR1 is KGHSH and CDR2 LQKENI. J lost 13 bases, V lost 10 bases, and 12 bases had no gene match.

The chain is built from TRBV10-1 and TRBJ2-5; perhaps TRBD2 as D (5 bases). V gave up 7 bases and J gave up 5 bases, with 14 bases separating them. The CDR3 length is 13 residues. Germline assignment: CDR1 WNHNN and CDR2 SYGVQD (reference sequence). CDR3 coding DNA: TGCGCCAGCAAATCCGGGCCGGGGGAGACCCAGTACTTC. This translates into CASKSGPGETQYF.

The rearrangement links TRBV13 to TRBJ2-2; D uncertain. CDR1 and CDR2 (germline): PRHDT, FYEKMQ (reference sequence). The CDR3 is made up of 15 amino acids. V was shortened by 5 bases and J by 3 bases, with 13 bases between the two germline ends. The CDR3 coding sequence is TGTGCCAGCAGCCCCCGGCCAGACTACACCGGGGAGCTGTTTTTT. Translating gives CASSPRPDYTGELFF. The full variable domain, in which reference TRBV13 and TRBJ2-2 provide the parts outside the CDR3, is AAGVIQSPRHLIKEKRETATLKCYPIPRHDTVYWYQQGPGQDPQFLISFYEKMQSDKGSIPDRFSAQQFSDYHSELNMSSLELGDSALYFCASSPRPDYTGELFFGEGSRLTVL.

This chain uses TRBV7-2 with TRBJ1-2; 9 bases match TRBD1. Trimming at V came to 5 bases and at J to 4 bases, leaving 11 bases not matched to a gene. This CDR3 is built from 16 residues. Germline loops: CDR1 SGHTA, CDR2 FQGNSA. In nucleotides, the CDR3 is TGTGCCAGCAGCCGGTCCGGGACAGGGTATGGCTATGGCTACACCTTC. Translated, it gives CASSRSGTGYGYGYTF.

The J gene is TRBJ1-5, the V gene TRBV6-6, with a weak D call TRBD1 (6 bases). Germline lookup yields CDR1 MNHNY and CDR2 SVGAGI (reference sequence). This CDR3 spans 14 amino acids. V was shortened by 6 bases and J by 6 bases, with 15 bases between the two germline ends. The CDR3 bases are TGTGCCAGCAGCTTAACAGGGACCCCTCAGCCCCAGCATTTT. It is translated as CASSLTGTPQPQHF.

V gene TRBV6-6 combines with J gene TRBJ1-1; tentative D call: TRBD1 (5 bases). Germline values: CDR1 MNHNY, CDR2 SVGAGI (reference sequence). The CDR3 is 15 residues long. Trimming left V 2 bases short and J 5 bases short, with 15 bases between. This chain's CDR3 is CASSYPVGLRTEAFF. CDR3 DNA: TGTGCCAGCAGTTACCCAGTGGGGCTGAGGACTGAAGCTTTCTTT.

This chain links TRBV5-5 with TRBJ2-5, with 9 bases fitting TRBD1. The CDR3 sequence is 15 residues long. CDR1 SGHKS and CDR2 YYEKEE come from the germline V gene (reference sequence). V dropped 4 bases and J dropped 4; count of bases not matched to a gene: 8. CDR3 region: CASSTIPGQGETQYF. Written as DNA, the CDR3 is TGTGCCAGCAGCACGATACCGGGACAGGGAGAGACCCAGTACTTC.

The chain employs TRBV6-1 and TRBJ2-5; possible D gene TRBD1, 5 bases. This CDR3 is built from 14 residues. CDR1 and CDR2 from the germline V gene are MNHNS and SASEGT. V was pared by 1 base and J by 2 bases, with 8 bases between. The CDR3 is CASSEGAGQETQYF. CDR3 in DNA: TGTGCCAGCAGTGAAGGGGCAGGGCAAGAGACCCAGTACTTC.

This chain links TRBV6-1 with TRBJ2-1, with D unclear. V was cut by 7 bases and J by 11 bases, with 15 bases left in between. Germline-derived CDR1 and CDR2 are MNHNS and SASEGT. The length of the CDR3 is 12 residues. The chain's CDR3 is CASTLQLHQQFF. The CDR3 DNA reads as TGTGCCAGCACCTTACAGCTCCACCAGCAGTTCTTC.